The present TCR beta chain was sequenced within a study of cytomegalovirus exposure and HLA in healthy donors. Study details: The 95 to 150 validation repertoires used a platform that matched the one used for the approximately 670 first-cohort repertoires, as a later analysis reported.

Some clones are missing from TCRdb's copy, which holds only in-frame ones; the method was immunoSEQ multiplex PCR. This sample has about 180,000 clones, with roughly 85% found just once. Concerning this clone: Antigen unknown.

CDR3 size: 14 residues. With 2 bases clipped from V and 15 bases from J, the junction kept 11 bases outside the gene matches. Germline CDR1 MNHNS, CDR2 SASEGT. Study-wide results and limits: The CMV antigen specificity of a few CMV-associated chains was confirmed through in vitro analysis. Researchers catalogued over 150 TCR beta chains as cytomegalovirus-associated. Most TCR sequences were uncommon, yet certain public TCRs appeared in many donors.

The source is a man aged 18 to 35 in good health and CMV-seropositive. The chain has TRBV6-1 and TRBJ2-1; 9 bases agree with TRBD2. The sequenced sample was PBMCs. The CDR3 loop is CASSEIASGKAAFF. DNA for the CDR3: TGTGCCAGCAGTGAAATTGCTAGCGGGAAAGCGGCGTTCTTC.